This T cell receptor (beta chain) was recovered during a study of OX40 agonist ivuxolimab in advanced cancers. Across the study: Checkpoint inhibitors had been given previously to 35% to 50% of patients. The study, taken as a whole, reports: Clonal expansion among partial responders at 0.1-3.0 mg/kg ranked near the lowest.

Turning to this clone: Antigen unknown.

Autoimmune disease history or systemic immunosuppression meant exclusion. Cycle 7 day 1, cycle 4 day 1, and baseline were the timepoints at which blood was sampled. Germline values: CDR1 SGHRS, CDR2 YFSETQ. Germline trimming cut 6 bases from V and 5 bases from J; bases unmatched to any gene: 4. The CDR3 is made up of 12 amino acids. Sequencing was performed with immunoSEQ multiplex PCR; in TCRdb, only in-frame clones are kept and a portion is missing. The sample includes about 76,000 clones, approximately 80% seen only once; the top ten take around 2%. The material was CD4+ or CD8+ T cells sorted from blood, obtained in a trial of the OX40 agonist ivuxolimab. This chain uses TRBV5-1 with TRBJ2-5; 7 bases match TRBD2. The TCR was taken from an adult with an advanced solid tumor such as melanoma, head and neck, liver or kidney cancer. CDR3 region: CASTPGGETQYF. The CDR3 nucleotides are TGCGCCAGCACCCCCGGGGGGGAGACCCAGTACTTC.